One and the same sample provided the 22 T cell receptor beta chains below, sequenced in a study of early T cells in non-severe SARS-CoV-2 infection. One entry per CDR3 protein, called by TCRdb with MiXCR from the 5' RACE reads. The table shows some 70,000 distinct CDR3 sequences, with over 4% occurring only once. The sequencing input was whole blood. The receptors come from an adult who was a healthcare worker with PCR-confirmed SARS-CoV-2 infection or an uninfected control (not recorded which).

This clonotype was counted ten times or more. The chain carries TRBV6-4 and TRBJ1-4, with no clear D. The CDR3 length is 14 residues. Trimming stripped 6 bases from V and 2 bases from J, with 10 bases between. Germline V CDR1 and CDR2: MRHNA, SNTAGT. Here the CDR3 DNA reads TGTGCCAGCAGCCGGGGATCCACTAATGAAAAACTGTTTTTT. Translated: CASSRGSTNEKLFF.

The chain links TRBV4-1 to TRBJ2-7, with 16 bases lining up with TRBD2. This CDR3 is 17 amino acids long. Trimming at V came to 4 bases and at J to 1 base, leaving 4 bases not matched to a gene. In germline, CDR1 is MGHRA, CDR2 YSYEKL. The chain's CDR3 is CASSPGTSGRASYEQYF. The CDR3 DNA reads as TGCGCCAGCAGCCCTGGGACTAGCGGGAGGGCATCCTACGAGCAGTACTTC.

V and J are TRBV12-3 or TRBV12-4 and TRBJ1-2; tentatively, D is TRBD1 (6 bases). The V and J ends lost 5 bases and 5 bases respectively, with 15 bases between them. There are 14 residues in the CDR3. CDR3 amino acids: CASSPRDTSYGYTF. The DNA of the CDR3 is TGTGCCAGCAGTCCCCGGGACACAAGTTATGGCTACACCTTC.

This clonotype was counted many times. The chain is built from TRBV5-6 and TRBJ2-7, with 8 bases lining up with TRBD2. The CDR3 runs to 15 residues. The germline CDR1 and CDR2 sequences are SGHDT and YYEEEE. Trimming cost V 6 bases and J 2 bases; bases outside gene matches: 10. Here the CDR3 reads CASNEPTGGTYEQYF. In DNA form, the CDR3 reads TGTGCCAGCAACGAACCAACGGGGGGGACCTACGAGCAGTACTTC.

This clonotype has at least ten counts. The chain is built from TRBV25-1 and TRBJ2-1, with unresolved D. Trimming took off 3 bases at V and 12 bases at J, with 6 bases between the two ends. Germline V CDR1 and CDR2: MGHDK, SYGVNS. The CDR3 runs 10 residues. CDR3 sequence reads: CASSESPQFF. CDR3 coding DNA: TGTGCCAGCAGTGAGTCACCGCAGTTCTTC.

The chain uses TRBV11-2 and TRBJ2-7; TRBD2 agrees at 14 bases. CDR1 is SGHAT and CDR2 is FQNNGV in the germline V gene. The CDR3 consists of 19 residues. V gave up 2 bases and J gave up 1 base; unmatched junction bases: 10. As DNA, the CDR3 is TGTGCCAGCAGCTTACTTGTGGGGACTAGCGGGAGTAAATCCTACGAGCAGTACTTC. Its protein is CASSLLVGTSGSKSYEQYF.

This clonotype came up a few times. The rearrangement links TRBV5-1 to TRBJ2-3, with 7 bases identical to TRBD1. Trimming cost V 3 bases and J 2 bases; bases outside gene matches: 9. The CDR3 is 16 residues long. Germline values: CDR1 SGHRS, CDR2 YFSETQ. CDR3 nucleotides: TGCGCCAGCAGCTCGGATCCGGGACAGTACACAGATACGCAGTATTTT. Translation: CASSSDPGQYTDTQYF.

This clonotype occurred a few times. This chain connects TRBV6-6 to TRBJ1-4, with 9 positions matching TRBD1. Trimming took 4 bases from V and 5 from J; bases not matched to a gene: 5. CDR1 MNHNY and CDR2 SVGAGI come from the germline V gene (reference sequence). The CDR3 loop spans 15 amino acids. The CDR3: CASSSTGTGNEKLFF. The DNA of the CDR3 is TGTGCCAGCAGTTCCACCGGGACAGGGAATGAAAAACTGTTTTTT.

At least ten counts were recorded for this clonotype. The chain combines TRBV10-2 with TRBJ1-5; D gene uncertain. This CDR3 has 15 residues. Germline loops: CDR1 WSHSY, CDR2 SAAADI. Trimming removed 6 bases from V and 6 bases from J, with 18 bases in between. The CDR3 here is CASSEDALGGQPQHF. The CDR3 DNA follows: TGCGCCAGCAGCGAGGACGCCTTAGGAGGTCAGCCCCAGCATTTT.

This clonotype was detected ten times or more. The rearrangement links TRBV29-1 to TRBJ1-1; 7 bases match TRBD1. The CDR3 has 13 amino acids. J was trimmed by 3 bases and V by 6 bases; bases with no gene match: 7. Germline CDR1 and CDR2: SQVTM and ANQGSEA. For the CDR3, the DNA is TGCAGCGTCCGGGACAGAGGATACACTGAAGCTTTCTTT. This translates into CSVRDRGYTEAFF.

This clonotype was counted many times. The chain links TRBV18 to TRBJ2-7, with D maybe TRBD2 (6 bases). The CDR3 loop spans 15 amino acids. Trimming stripped 1 base from V and 3 bases from J, with 13 bases between. CDR1 is KGHSH and CDR2 is LQKENI in the germline V gene. CDR3 residues: CASSPLEGSRYEQYF. CDR3 nucleotides: TGTGCCAGCTCACCACTGGAGGGATCTCGCTACGAGCAGTACTTC.

A few counts support this clonotype. J is TRBJ2-3 and V is TRBV7-2, with unresolved D. Germline CDR1 reads SGHTA; CDR2 reads FQGNSA. Between the trimmed V and J ends, which lost 2 bases and 6 bases, there was a span of 6 bases. The CDR3 spans 12 residues. In DNA form, the CDR3 reads TGTGCCAGCAGCTTATCACGCGATACGCAGTATTTT. Translation: CASSLSRDTQYF. Full variable domain (missing parts from reference TRBV7-2 and TRBJ2-3): GAGVSQSPSNKVTEKGKDVELRCDPISGHTALYWYRQSLGQGLEFLIYFQGNSAPDKSGLPSDRFSAERTGGSVSTLTIQRTQQEDSAVYLCASSLSRDTQYFGPGTRLTVL.

This clonotype showed up many times. The chain is built from TRBV7-2 and TRBJ2-1; TRBD2 matches 8 bases. Germline V gene data show CDR1 as SGHTA and CDR2 as FQGNSA. The V segment lost 1 base and the J segment 12 bases; nucleotides outside the gene matches: 11. CDR3 length: 15 residues. The DNA of the CDR3 is TGTGCCAGCAGCTTAGGGTCTAGCGGGCGTAATTGGCAGTTCTTC. Translation gives CASSLGSSGRNWQFF.

This clonotype was counted only a few times. The V call is TRBV2, the J call TRBJ2-7; 8 bases map to TRBD2. This CDR3 has 13 residues. Germline V gene sequence: CDR1 SNHLY, CDR2 FYNNEI. V gave up 3 bases and J gave up 2 bases; unmatched junction bases: 0. The CDR3 protein is CASSEGLAYEQYF. CDR3 in DNA: TGTGCCAGCAGTGAGGGACTAGCCTACGAGCAGTACTTC.

A word on this clonotype: A read error may explain this, as a much larger clone is one base away. The chain couples TRBV20-1 to TRBJ1-6; 7 bases are shared with TRBD1. From germline, CDR1 is DFQATT and CDR2 SNEGSKA (reference sequence). The CDR3 is made up of 15 amino acids. DNA of the CDR3: TGCAGTGCTGGAACCCACAGGGGCGATAATCCACCCCTCCACTTT. Amino acid sequence: CSAGTHRGDNPPLHF.

There are a few counts of this clonotype. The rearrangement joins TRBV5-6 to TRBJ2-7; D may be TRBD1 or TRBD2 (5 bases each). The CDR3 consists of 13 residues. The V and J ends lost 0 bases and 11 bases respectively, with 15 bases between them. CDR1 and CDR2 from the germline V gene are SGHDT and YYEEEE. The CDR3 nucleotides are TGTGCCAGCAGCTTGGCCCCCGCTGTGGGGGAGTACTTC. Residues: CASSLAPAVGEYF.

This clonotype was detected many times. The rearrangement uses TRBV5-8 and TRBJ2-1; no firm D call. The CDR3 covers 13 residues. The ends were cut back, 2 bases at V and 4 bases at J, with 7 bases in the middle. The V gene's germline CDR1 is SGHTS and CDR2 YDEGEE. Written as DNA, the CDR3 is TGTGCCAGCAGCTTCGGACGGTACAATGAGCAGTTCTTC. This gives the protein CASSFGRYNEQFF.

This clonotype was observed many times. This sequence joins TRBV7-8 and TRBJ2-7; D perhaps matches TRBD2 (6 bases). Trimming took off 5 bases at V and 5 bases at J, with 22 bases between the two ends. Germline V CDR1 and CDR2: SGHVS, FQNEAQ. The CDR3 covers 16 residues. The CDR3 sequence: CASSHERDFVSDEQYF. The DNA for the CDR3 is TGTGCCAGCAGCCACGAACGGGACTTCGTGTCCGACGAGCAGTACTTC. Supplemented by reference TRBV7-8 and TRBJ2-7, the full variable domain reads GAGVSQSPRYKVAKRGQDVALRCDPISGHVSLFWYQQALGQGPEFLTYFQNEAQLDKSGLPSDRFFAERPEGSVSTLKIQRTQQEDSAVYLCASSHERDFVSDEQYFGPGTRLTVT.

The table lists this clonotype with many counts. J is TRBJ2-7 and V is TRBV19; D unclear. There are 15 residues in the CDR3. V lost 5 bases to trimming and J lost 4 bases, with 18 bases between them. Germline values: CDR1 LNHDA, CDR2 SQIVND (reference sequence). DNA for the CDR3: TGTGCCAGTAGTCTGGATGGTGGAATGGGTTACGAGCAGTACTTC. Residues: CASSLDGGMGYEQYF.

This clonotype has a handful of counts. The chain couples TRBV6-1 to TRBJ2-2; 8 bases agree with TRBD1. Germline V gene lookup returns CDR1 MNHNS and CDR2 SASEGT. J gave up 5 bases and V 8 bases, and 19 bases lay outside the gene matches. This CDR3 comprises 18 residues. The DNA of the CDR3 is TGTGCCAGCCCCCGGACAGGGTTTGGATCGGTTGATACCGGGGAGCTGTTTTTT. Amino acid sequence: CASPRTGFGSVDTGELFF.

This clonotype was counted at least ten times. The rearrangement links TRBV19 to TRBJ1-1; possible D gene TRBD1, 5 bases. The CDR3 is made up of 13 amino acids. Trimming left V 7 bases short and J 6 bases short, with 15 bases between. Germline lookup yields CDR1 LNHDA and CDR2 SQIVND (reference sequence). The CDR3 spells CASTQGLGAEAFF. CDR3 DNA: TGTGCCAGTACGCAGGGCCTAGGGGCTGAAGCTTTCTTT.

To note about this clonotype: A much larger clone lies one base from this, so it may be a read error. This is likely a read error, given that the CDR3 carries no conserved phenylalanine or tryptophan at its end. This rearrangement joins TRBV11-2 to TRBJ2-7; D unresolved. Germline V gives CDR1 SGHAT, CDR2 FQNNGV. The V gene lost 0 bases and the J gene lost 7 bases, with 10 bases spanning the gap. This CDR3 has 13 amino acids. The CDR3 DNA follows: TGTGCCAGCAGCTTAGAGACCAGCAATGAGCAGTACTAC. It encodes CASSLETSNEQYY.